These 20 T cell receptor beta chains were all obtained from the same sample, sequenced in a study of blood T cell repertoires in COVID-19. Method: immunoSEQ multiplex PCR; TCRdb's copy keeps in-frame clones and lacks some. This sample carries about 280,000 clones, about 88% of them seen once, and the ten largest clones take 2% to 2.5%. The sequenced sample was PBMCs or T cells enriched from blood (not recorded which). The origin of the receptors is a woman between 55 and 75 years old in a cohort exposed to, infected with or recovered from COVID-19 (not recorded which).

CDR3 nucleotides: TGTGCCAGCGATCCTGACCGGGACAGGTTGAGCTCCTATAATTCACCCCTCCACTTT. Protein: CASDPDRDRLSSYNSPLHF. This chain links TRBV28 with TRBJ1-6; TRBD1 matches at 8 bases. Trimming cost V 8 bases and J 0 bases; bases outside gene matches: 15. The CDR3 loop spans 19 amino acids. CDR1 MDHEN and CDR2 SYDVKM come from the germline V gene.

This chain connects TRBV6-2 or TRBV6-3 to TRBJ2-1; 7 positions agree with TRBD1. The junction had 12 bases not matched to a gene; V was cut back by 4 bases and J by 3 bases. Germline CDR1 MNHEY, CDR2 SVGEGT. The CDR3 loop spans 17 amino acids. The CDR3 sequence is CASSFQTPGGIYNEQFF. The CDR3 DNA follows: TGTGCCAGCAGTTTTCAAACCCCAGGGGGTATCTACAATGAGCAGTTCTTC.

The chain links TRBV10-1 to TRBJ2-1, with 10 nucleotides matching TRBD1. The CDR3 contains 17 residues. Germline assignment: CDR1 WNHNN and CDR2 SYGVQD (reference sequence). V was pared by 4 bases and J by 5 bases, with 11 bases of the junction left unmatched. CDR3 sequence: CASSAGDRGQRNNEQFF. For the CDR3, the DNA is TGCGCCAGCAGTGCGGGGGACAGGGGCCAACGAAACAATGAGCAGTTCTTC.

This chain links TRBV25-1 with TRBJ2-7; TRBD1 aligns across 11 bases. CDR1 MGHDK and CDR2 SYGVNS come from the germline V gene. The junction had 7 bases not matched to a gene; V was cut back by 3 bases and J by 3 bases. This CDR3 region has 16 residues. The CDR3 nucleotides are TGTGCCAGCAGTGATTTCTCCGGGACAGGGGGCTACGAGCAGTACTTC. Its translation is CASSDFSGTGGYEQYF.

The chain joins TRBV6-4 to TRBJ2-1, with 7 nucleotides matching TRBD1. The V gene end was trimmed by 5 bases and the J gene end by 6 bases; junction bases not matched to a gene: 13. This CDR3 is 16 amino acids long. Germline values: CDR1 MRHNA, CDR2 SNTAGT. CDR3 coding DNA: TGTGCCAGCAGTCCGAGACAGGGCGAAACCCGCAATGAGCAGTTCTTC. Encoded protein: CASSPRQGETRNEQFF.

A single count supports this clone. The chain joins TRBV27 to TRBJ1-4, with no clear D. This CDR3 has 14 amino acids. Per germline, CDR1 MNHEY and CDR2 SMNVEV (reference sequence). V was pared by 5 bases and J by 0 bases, with 7 bases between. CDR3 bases: TGTGCCAGCAGTCGAACAGCAACTAATGAAAAACTGTTTTTT. This translates into CASSRTATNEKLFF.

The chain recombines TRBV28 with TRBJ1-4, with D possibly TRBD1 on 6 matching bases. The V gene lost 3 bases and the J gene lost 8 bases, with 19 bases spanning the gap. The germline V gene encodes CDR1 MDHEN and CDR2 SYDVKM. The CDR3 consists of 16 residues. The CDR3 region has the DNA TGTGCCAGCAGTTTCTCCATCGGGGGGGCTGGGGAAAAACTGTTTTTT. This gives the protein CASSFSIGGAGEKLFF.

In this sample, this clone turned up once. The chain has TRBV21-1 and TRBJ1-4; the tabulated D call, TRBD1, remains unverified against the DNA. TRBV21-1 constitutes a pseudogene. The CDR3 runs to 16 residues. The CDR3 sequence is CASSGPHQGAEEKLFF. Here the CDR3 DNA reads TGTGCCAGCAGCGGCCCGCACCAGGGGGCGGAGGAAAAACTGTTTTTT.

The rearrangement joins TRBV30 to TRBJ2-7; D might be TRBD1 (6 bases). From germline, CDR1 is GTSNPN and CDR2 SVGIG (reference sequence). V was clipped by 3 bases and J by 6 bases, with 15 bases between them. This CDR3 has 13 amino acids. In DNA form, the CDR3 reads TGTGCCTGGAGCGCAGACATCAGGGGCGAGCAGTACTTC. Its protein is CAWSADIRGEQYF.

This clone was counted only a few times. The chain combines TRBV5-1 with TRBJ2-7; TRBD1 matches 9 bases. This CDR3 contains 13 residues. The germline CDR1 and CDR2 sequences are SGHRS and YFSETQ. J lost 5 bases, V lost 0 bases, and 0 bases had no gene match. CDR3 protein: CASSLGDRDEQYF. As DNA, the CDR3 is TGCGCCAGCAGCTTGGGGGACAGGGACGAGCAGTACTTC.

In this sample, this clone turned up a few times. V gene TRBV19 combines with J gene TRBJ1-5; D is undetermined. Germline-derived CDR1 and CDR2 are LNHDA and SQIVND (reference sequence). V was shortened by 3 bases and J by 3 bases, with 9 bases between the two germline ends. The CDR3 has 14 amino acids. CDR3 in amino acids: CASSIRVYNQPQHF. CDR3 coding DNA: TGTGCCAGTAGTATCCGGGTTTACAATCAGCCCCAGCATTTT.

The chain joins TRBV7-2 to TRBJ1-1, with a weak D call TRBD1 (6 bases). Deletions cut 4 bases from V and 0 bases from J, with 15 bases between. CDR1 is SGHTA, CDR2 FQGNSA, per germline. CDR3 length: 16 amino acids. Written as DNA, the CDR3 is TGTGCCAGCAGCTCTGTTACAGGGTTCGTGAACACTGAAGCTTTCTTT. This translates into CASSSVTGFVNTEAFF.

This rearrangement joins TRBV30 to TRBJ1-3; D is unclear. Germline CDR1 is GTSNPN and CDR2 is SVGIG (reference sequence). Trimming left V 0 bases short and J 0 bases short, with 12 bases between. The CDR3 runs 16 residues. The CDR3 loop is CAWSVERLSSGNTIYF. CDR3 nucleotides: TGTGCCTGGAGTGTAGAGAGGCTAAGCTCTGGAAACACCATATATTTT.

This clone was detected only once. The rearrangement uses TRBV2 and TRBJ2-7; maybe TRBD1 (5 bases). CDR1 and CDR2 from the germline V gene are SNHLY and FYNNEI. The CDR3 has 15 residues. V was clipped by 5 bases and J by 2 bases, with 16 bases between them. CDR3 bases: TGTGCCAGCAGTTACAGGCCCCTGAGAACCTACGAGCAGTACTTC. As protein: CASSYRPLRTYEQYF.

This chain joins TRBV30 and TRBJ2-3, with a possible D match to TRBD1 (5 bases). Trimming left V 4 bases short and J 9 bases short, with 11 bases between. The CDR3 runs to 11 residues. Looked up from germline, CDR1 is GTSNPN and CDR2 is SVGIG (reference sequence). CDR3 nucleotides: TGTGCCTGGACTAAGTGGGGCACGCAGTATTTT. This translates into CAWTKWGTQYF.

This clone was found a few times. The chain uses TRBV5-1 and TRBJ1-5; D gene unclear. Looked up from germline, CDR1 is SGHRS and CDR2 is YFSETQ. V was clipped by 2 bases and J by 3 bases, with 12 bases between them. This CDR3 has 15 residues. CDR3 DNA sequence: TGCGCCAGCAGCTTAGGAGGGAGAATCAATCAGCCCCAGCATTTT. It encodes CASSLGGRINQPQHF.

This chain connects TRBV4-1 to TRBJ2-3; no clear D gene. V was trimmed by 0 bases and J by 0 bases, leaving 4 bases between them. This CDR3 has 14 amino acids. The germline V gene encodes CDR1 MGHRA and CDR2 YSYEKL. The CDR3 region is CASSQDRSTDTQYF. The DNA of the CDR3 is TGCGCCAGCAGCCAAGACAGGAGCACAGATACGCAGTATTTT.

This chain uses TRBV7-9 with TRBJ2-7, with 10 bases identical to TRBD1. The CDR3 has 15 amino acids. Germline values: CDR1 SEHNR, CDR2 FQNEAQ (reference sequence). The junction had 3 bases not matched to a gene; V was cut back by 2 bases and J by 2 bases. The CDR3 here is CASSLQTGGPYEQYF. The CDR3 coding sequence is TGTGCCAGCAGCTTACAGACAGGGGGCCCCTACGAGCAGTACTTC.

The chain recombines TRBV2 with TRBJ2-7; D perhaps matches TRBD2 (5 bases). CDR3 size: 11 residues. Germline V lookup: CDR1 SNHLY, CDR2 FYNNEI. The CDR3 reads CASSSDSRKRV. CDR3 DNA: TGTGCCAGCAGCTCGGACTCCCGAAAGAGGGTC.

The V gene is TRBV7-9, the J gene TRBJ1-3; 9 nucleotides align to TRBD1. The germline gives CDR1 SEHNR, CDR2 FQNEAQ (reference sequence). CDR3 length equals 14 residues. With V trimmed by 4 bases and J by 8 bases, 6 bases remained unmatched. The CDR3 bases are TGTGCCAGCAGCTGGGGACAGGGTGTGGACACCATATATTTT. It encodes CASSWGQGVDTIYF.